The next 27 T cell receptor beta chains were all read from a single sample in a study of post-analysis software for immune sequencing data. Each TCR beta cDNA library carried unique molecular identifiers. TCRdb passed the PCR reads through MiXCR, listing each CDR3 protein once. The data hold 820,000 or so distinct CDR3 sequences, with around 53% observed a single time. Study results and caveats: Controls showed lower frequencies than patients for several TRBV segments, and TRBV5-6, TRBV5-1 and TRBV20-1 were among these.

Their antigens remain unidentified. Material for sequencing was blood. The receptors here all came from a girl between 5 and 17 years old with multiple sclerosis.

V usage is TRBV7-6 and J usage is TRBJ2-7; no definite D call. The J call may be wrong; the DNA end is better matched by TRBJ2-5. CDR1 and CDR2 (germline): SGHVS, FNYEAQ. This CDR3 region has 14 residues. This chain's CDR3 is CASSLDSFGETQYF. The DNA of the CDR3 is TGTGCCAGCAGCCTAGATTCCTTCGGGGAGACCCAGTACTTC.

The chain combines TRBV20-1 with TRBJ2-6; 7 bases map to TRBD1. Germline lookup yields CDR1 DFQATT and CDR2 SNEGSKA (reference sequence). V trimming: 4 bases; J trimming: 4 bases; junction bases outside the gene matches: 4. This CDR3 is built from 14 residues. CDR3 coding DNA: TGCAGTGCTACGACAGGGAACGGGGCCAACGTCCTGACTTTC. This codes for CSATTGNGANVLTF.

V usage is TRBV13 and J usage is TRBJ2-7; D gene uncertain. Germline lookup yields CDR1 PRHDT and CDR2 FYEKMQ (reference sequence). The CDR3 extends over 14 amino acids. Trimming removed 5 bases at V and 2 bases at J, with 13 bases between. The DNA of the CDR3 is TGTGCCAGCAGCCCTTCGCACACTACCTACGAGCAGTACTTC. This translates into CASSPSHTTYEQYF.

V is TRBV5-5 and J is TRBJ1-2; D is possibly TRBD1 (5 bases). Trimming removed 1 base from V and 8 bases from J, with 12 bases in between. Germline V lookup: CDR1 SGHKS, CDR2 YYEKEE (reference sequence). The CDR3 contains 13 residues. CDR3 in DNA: TGTGCCAGCAGCTTGAGGGACCGAGAAGGCTACACCTTC. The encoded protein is CASSLRDREGYTF.

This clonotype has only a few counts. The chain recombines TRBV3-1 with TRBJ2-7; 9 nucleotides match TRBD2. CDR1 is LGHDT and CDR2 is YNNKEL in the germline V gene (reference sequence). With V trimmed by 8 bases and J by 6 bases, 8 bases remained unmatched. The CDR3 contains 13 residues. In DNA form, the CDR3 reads TGTGCCAGCGGGCGGCTAGCGGGAACCGAGCAGTACTTC. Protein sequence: CASGRLAGTEQYF.

CDR3 coding DNA: TGCGCCAGCAGCTTAGGGGGGGTCAATGAGCAGTATTTT. As protein: CASSLGGVNEQYF. This chain connects TRBV5-1 to TRBJ2-3; maybe TRBD2 (7 bases). The CDR3 has 13 residues. V gave up 2 bases and J gave up 11 bases, with 15 bases separating them. The germline V gene encodes CDR1 SGHRS and CDR2 YFSETQ.

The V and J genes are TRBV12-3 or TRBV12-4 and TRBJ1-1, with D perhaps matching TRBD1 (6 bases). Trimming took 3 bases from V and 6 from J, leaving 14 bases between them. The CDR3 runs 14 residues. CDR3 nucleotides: TGTGCCAGCAGTTTCACAGGGTTGATCCCTGAAGCTTTCTTT. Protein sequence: CASSFTGLIPEAFF.

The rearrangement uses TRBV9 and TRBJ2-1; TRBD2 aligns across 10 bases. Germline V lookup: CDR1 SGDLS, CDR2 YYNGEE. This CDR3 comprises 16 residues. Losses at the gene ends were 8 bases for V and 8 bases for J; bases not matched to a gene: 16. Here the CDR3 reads CASSPQSGGAHDEQFF. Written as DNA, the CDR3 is TGTGCCAGTAGCCCCCAAAGCGGGGGGGCGCACGATGAGCAGTTCTTC.

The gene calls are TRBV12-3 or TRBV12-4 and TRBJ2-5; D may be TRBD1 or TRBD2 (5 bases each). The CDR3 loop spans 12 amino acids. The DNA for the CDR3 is TGTGCTACGACTAAGGGGCAAGAGACCCAGTACTTC. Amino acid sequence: CATTKGQETQYF.

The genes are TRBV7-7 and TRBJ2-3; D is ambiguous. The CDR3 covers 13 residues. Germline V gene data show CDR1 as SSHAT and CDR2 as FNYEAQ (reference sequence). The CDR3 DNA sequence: TGTCCCCTCCCGGGCGGAAGCACAGATACGCAGTATTTT. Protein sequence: CPLPGGSTDTQYF. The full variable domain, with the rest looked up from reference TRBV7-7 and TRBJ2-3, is GAGVSQSPRYKVTKRGQDVTLRCDPISSHATLYWYQQALGQGPEFLTYFNYEAQPDKSGLPSDRFSAERPEGSISTLTIQRTEQRDSAMYRCPLPGGSTDTQYFGPGTRLTVL.

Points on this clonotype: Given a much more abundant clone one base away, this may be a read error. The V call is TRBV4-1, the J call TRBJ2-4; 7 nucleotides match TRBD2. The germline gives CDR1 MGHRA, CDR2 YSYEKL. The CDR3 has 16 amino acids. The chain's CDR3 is CASSQDVASGPVEQDF. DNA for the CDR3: TGCGCCAGCAGCCAAGATGTCGCTAGCGGTCCTGTGGAGCAGGACTTC.

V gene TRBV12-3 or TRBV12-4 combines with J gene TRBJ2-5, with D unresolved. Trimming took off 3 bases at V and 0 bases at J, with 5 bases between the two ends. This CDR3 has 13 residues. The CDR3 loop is CASSFFHQETQYF. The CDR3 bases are TGTGCCAGCAGTTTTTTCCACCAAGAGACCCAGTACTTC.

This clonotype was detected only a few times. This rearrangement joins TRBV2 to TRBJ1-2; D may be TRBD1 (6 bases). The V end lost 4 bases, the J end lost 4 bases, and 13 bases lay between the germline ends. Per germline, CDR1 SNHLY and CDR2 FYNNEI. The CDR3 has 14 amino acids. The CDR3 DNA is TGTGCCAGCAGTGTTTGGACAGTCTCCTATGGCTACACCTTC. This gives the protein CASSVWTVSYGYTF.

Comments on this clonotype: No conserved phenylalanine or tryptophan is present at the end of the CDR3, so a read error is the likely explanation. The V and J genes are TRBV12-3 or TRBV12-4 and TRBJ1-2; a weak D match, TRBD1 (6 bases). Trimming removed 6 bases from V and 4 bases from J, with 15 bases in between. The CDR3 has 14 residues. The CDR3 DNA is TGTGCCAGCAGCTACAGGGCGGGTTCCTATGGCTACACCTAC. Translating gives CASSYRAGSYGYTY.

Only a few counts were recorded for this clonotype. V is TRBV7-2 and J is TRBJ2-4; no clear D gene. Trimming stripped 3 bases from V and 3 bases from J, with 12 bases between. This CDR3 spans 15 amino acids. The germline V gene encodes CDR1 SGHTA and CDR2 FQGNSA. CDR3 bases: TGTGCCAGCAGCTTTGGCTCTTCGGGCAAAAACATTCAGTACTTC. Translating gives CASSFGSSGKNIQYF. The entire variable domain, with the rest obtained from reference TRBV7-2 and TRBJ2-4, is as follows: GAGVSQSPSNKVTEKGKDVELRCDPISGHTALYWYRQSLGQGLEFLIYFQGNSAPDKSGLPSDRFSAERTGGSVSTLTIQRTQQEDSAVYLCASSFGSSGKNIQYFGAGTRLSVL.

The CDR3 region has the DNA TGTGCCAGCAGTCTAGGGACAGGGTATTACTCCTACGAGCAGTACTTC. Its translation: CASSLGTGYYSYEQYF. V usage is TRBV6-6 and J usage is TRBJ2-7, with TRBD1 matching 9 bases. V was pared by 5 bases and J by 0 bases, with 8 bases of the junction left unmatched. The V gene's germline CDR1 is MNHNY and CDR2 SVGAGI (reference sequence). This CDR3 is 16 amino acids long.

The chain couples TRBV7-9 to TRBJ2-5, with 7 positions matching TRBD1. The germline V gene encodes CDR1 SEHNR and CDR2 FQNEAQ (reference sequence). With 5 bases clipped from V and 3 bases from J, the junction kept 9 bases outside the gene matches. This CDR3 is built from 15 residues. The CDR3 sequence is CASSQTGTAKETQYF. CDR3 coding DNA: TGTGCCAGCAGCCAAACCGGGACAGCGAAAGAGACCCAGTACTTC.

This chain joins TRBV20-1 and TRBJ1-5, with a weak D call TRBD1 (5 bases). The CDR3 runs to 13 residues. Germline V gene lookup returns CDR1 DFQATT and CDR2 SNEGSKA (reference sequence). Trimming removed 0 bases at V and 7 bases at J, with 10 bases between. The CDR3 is CSARDLGDQPQHF. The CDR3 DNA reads TGCAGTGCTAGAGATCTGGGGGACCAGCCCCAGCATTTT.

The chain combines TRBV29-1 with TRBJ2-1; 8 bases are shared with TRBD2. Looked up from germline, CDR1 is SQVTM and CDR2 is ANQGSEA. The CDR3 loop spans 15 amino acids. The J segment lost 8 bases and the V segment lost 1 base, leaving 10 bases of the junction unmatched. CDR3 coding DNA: TGCAGCGTTGAAGCGCGGGCGCGGGGGGCCGATGAGCAGTTCTTC. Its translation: CSVEARARGADEQFF.

This chain's CDR3 is CASSAPGGTLGTEAFF. DNA of the CDR3: TGTGCCAGCAGTGCCCCAGGCGGGACACTCGGCACTGAAGCTTTCTTT. The V gene is TRBV25-1, the J gene TRBJ1-1; possible D gene TRBD1, 6 bases. The ends were cut back, 4 bases at V and 4 bases at J, with 19 bases in the middle. This CDR3 spans 16 amino acids. Germline V lookup: CDR1 MGHDK, CDR2 SYGVNS.

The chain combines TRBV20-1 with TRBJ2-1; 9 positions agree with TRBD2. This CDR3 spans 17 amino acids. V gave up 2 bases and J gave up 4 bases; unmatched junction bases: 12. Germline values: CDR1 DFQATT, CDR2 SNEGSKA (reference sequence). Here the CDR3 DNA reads TGCAGTGCTAGAAAGCCTCTCGCGGGAGGGCCTTACAATGAGCAGTTCTTC. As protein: CSARKPLAGGPYNEQFF.

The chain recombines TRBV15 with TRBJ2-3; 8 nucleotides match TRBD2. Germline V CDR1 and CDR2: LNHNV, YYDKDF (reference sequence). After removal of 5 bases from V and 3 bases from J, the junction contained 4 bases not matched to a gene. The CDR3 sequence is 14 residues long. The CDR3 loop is CATSGLAGTDTQYF. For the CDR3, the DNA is TGTGCCACCAGCGGCTTAGCGGGGACAGATACGCAGTATTTT.

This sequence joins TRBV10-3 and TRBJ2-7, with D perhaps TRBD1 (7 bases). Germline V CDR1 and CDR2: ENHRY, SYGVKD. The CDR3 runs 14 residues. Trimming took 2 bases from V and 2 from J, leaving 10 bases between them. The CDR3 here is CAISEQGEAYEQYF. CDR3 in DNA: TGTGCCATCAGTGAGCAGGGGGAGGCCTACGAGCAGTACTTC.

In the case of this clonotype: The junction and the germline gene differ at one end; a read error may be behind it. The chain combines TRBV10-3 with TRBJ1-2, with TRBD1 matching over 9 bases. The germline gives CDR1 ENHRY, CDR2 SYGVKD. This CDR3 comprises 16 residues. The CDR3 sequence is CAVSESGTGTTYGYTF. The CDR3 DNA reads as TGTGCCGTCAGTGAGTCCGGGACAGGGACCACCTATGGCTACACCTTC.

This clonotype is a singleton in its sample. CDR3 nucleotide sequence: TGTGCCAGCAGTGAAGACTGGGGGCCGGCGGATACGCAGTATTTT. This encodes CASSEDWGPADTQYF. The chain links TRBV6-1 to TRBJ2-3; a weak D match, TRBD1 (6 bases). Germline CDR1 MNHNS, CDR2 SASEGT. The CDR3 runs to 15 residues. V dropped 1 base and J dropped 6 bases, with 14 bases sitting between them.

This CDR3 reads CSALLPGTSGLRSYNEQFF. Here the CDR3 DNA reads TGCAGTGCCTTACTCCCCGGGACTAGCGGCTTACGCTCCTACAATGAGCAGTTCTTC. The chain is built from TRBV20-1 and TRBJ2-1; the match to TRBD2 covers 11 bases. The germline V gene encodes CDR1 DFQATT and CDR2 SNEGSKA (reference sequence). V lost 6 bases and J lost 0; bases outside the gene matches: 16. The CDR3 has 19 amino acids.

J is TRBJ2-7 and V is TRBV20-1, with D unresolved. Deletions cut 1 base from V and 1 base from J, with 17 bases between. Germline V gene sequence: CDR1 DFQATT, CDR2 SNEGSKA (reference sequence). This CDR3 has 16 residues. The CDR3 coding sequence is TGCAGTGCTAGAGCGGGCCTCGGGTTGAGTTCCTACGAGCAGTACTTC. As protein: CSARAGLGLSSYEQYF.